This T cell receptor beta chain was sequenced in a study of OX40 agonist ivuxolimab in advanced cancers. The study, taken as a whole, reports: Within 6 weeks, CD4+ and CD8+ blood T cells expanded clonally at 0.1 to 3.0 mg/kg.

The protocol was immunoSEQ multiplex PCR, while the TCRdb copy is restricted to in-frame clones and leaves out a portion. The sample holds around 77,000 clones, 90% to 95% seen once. Blood samples were obtained at baseline, cycle 4 day 1, and cycle 7 day 1. On this clone itself: Its antigen is still unknown.

The CDR3 consists of 13 residues. Germline CDR1 is MGHRA and CDR2 is YSYEKL. V shed 0 bases and J shed 6 bases, with 6 bases lying between them. The sequence was collected from an adult with an advanced solid tumor such as melanoma, head and neck, liver or kidney cancer. V and J are TRBV4-1 and TRBJ2-1; D unclear. The sample here was CD4+ or CD8+ T cells sorted from blood, taken in a trial of the OX40 agonist ivuxolimab. As DNA, the CDR3 is TGCGCCAGCAGCCAAGATAGGACCAATGAGCAGTTCTTC. Amino acid sequence: CASSQDRTNEQFF.